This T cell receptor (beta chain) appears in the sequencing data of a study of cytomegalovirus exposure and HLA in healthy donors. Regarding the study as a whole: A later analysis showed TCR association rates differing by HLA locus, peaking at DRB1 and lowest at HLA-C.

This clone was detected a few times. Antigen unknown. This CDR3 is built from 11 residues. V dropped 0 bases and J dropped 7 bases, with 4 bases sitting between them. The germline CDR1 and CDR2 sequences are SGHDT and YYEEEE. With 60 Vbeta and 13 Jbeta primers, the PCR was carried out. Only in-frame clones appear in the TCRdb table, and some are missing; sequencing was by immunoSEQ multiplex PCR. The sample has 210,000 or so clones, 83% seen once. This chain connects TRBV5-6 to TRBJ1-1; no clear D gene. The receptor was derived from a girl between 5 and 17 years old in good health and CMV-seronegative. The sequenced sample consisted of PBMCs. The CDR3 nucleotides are TGTGCCAGCAGCTTGGGCAGTGAAGCTTTCTTT. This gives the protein CASSLGSEAFF.